This T cell receptor beta chain comes out of a study of early T cells in non-severe SARS-CoV-2 infection. Study as a whole: Bulk RNA isolated from unsorted whole blood underwent sequencing; chains were not paired. Whole-study results and caveats: VDJdb-based annotation leaned toward anti-spike CD8 responses and missed private and CD4 specificities.

This clonotype came up many times. The antigen is unknown. cDNA molecules, individually, were tagged with unique molecular identifiers. In TCRdb, the 5' RACE reads were re-called with MiXCR into one record per CDR3 protein. Counted here are some 38,000 distinct CDR3 sequences, over 3.5% occurring once; the ten biggest clones make up 10%. CDR1 and CDR2 (germline): DFQATT, SNEGSKA (reference sequence). The CDR3 has 10 residues. V lost 0 bases to trimming and J lost 7 bases, with 3 bases between them. The rearrangement links TRBV20-1 to TRBJ1-2; D is ambiguous. The sample comprised whole blood. This TCR derives from an adult who was a healthcare worker with PCR-confirmed SARS-CoV-2 infection or an uninfected control (not recorded which). The CDR3 DNA is TGCAGTGCTAGAGATCTTGGCTACACCTTC. Its translation is CSARDLGYTF.